These T cell receptor beta chains were read from a single sample in a study of post-analysis software for immune sequencing data. Using its own MiXCR run on the PCR reads, TCRdb lists one record per CDR3 protein. The table has hundreds of thousands of distinct CDR3 sequences, around 64% seen once. The sequenced sample was blood. The receptors here all came from a girl between 2 and 10 years old with multiple sclerosis. Both conserved end residues are part of each CDR3. The D gene is left open where the match is weak. Size tells how often a clone was seen (once, few, many) or the class of an expanded clone, and some rows leave it out.

size	V	D	J	DNA	CDR3
few	TRBV12-3/TRBV12-4	TRBD1	TRBJ1-5	TGTGCCAGCAGTTTTTCGACAGGGGGGAGGCCCCAGCATTTT	CASSFSTGGRPQHF
-	TRBV29-1	TRBD1	TRBJ2-2	TGCAGCGTTGGACAGGGTTACACCGGGGAGCTGTTTTTT	CSVGQGYTGELFF
-	TRBV12-3/TRBV12-4	-	TRBJ2-1	TGTGCCAGCACCATCCGGGTGGGGAATGAGCAGTTCTTC	CASTIRVGNEQFF
few	TRBV20-1	TRBD2	TRBJ2-3	TGCAGTGCCCACCGTTCGTCTAGCGGGGGGGGAAGCACAGATACGCAGTATTTT	CSAHRSSSGGGSTDTQYF
few	TRBV20-1	TRBD1	TRBJ2-5	TGCAGTGCTATTTATACAGGGGTAGAGACCCAGTACTTC	CSAIYTGVETQYF
-	TRBV5-5	-	TRBJ1-2	TGTGCCAGCAGCTTTGGCTACACCACGGCCGACTATGGCTACACCTTC	CASSFGYTTADYGYTF
-	TRBV7-2	-	TRBJ2-7	TGTGCCAGCAGCTTAGAGAGGGTTAGTGCCTACAATGAGCAGTACTTC	CASSLERVSAYNEQYF
-	TRBV12-5	TRBD2	TRBJ2-1	TGTGCTAGTGGTTTGGTTGGAAAGGGGCTAGCGGGAGGGGTGGGGTTCTTC	CASGLVGKGLAGGVGFF
-	TRBV15	-	TRBJ2-1	TGTACCACCAGCAGAGTTGCGGGGACACGGAATGAGCAGTTCTTC	CTTSRVAGTRNEQFF
-	TRBV14	TRBD2	TRBJ2-2	TGTGCCAGCAGCCAAGAAAACCCCCGGACTGGCGGGAGTATCGGCACCGGGGAGCTGTTTTTT	CASSQENPRTGGSIGTGELFF
few	TRBV20-1	TRBD2	TRBJ2-3	TGCAGTGCTAAAGTTCTAGCGGCACTAGGTGGTACGCAGTATTTT	CSAKVLAALGGTQYF
-	TRBV20-1	-	TRBJ1-5	TGCAGTGCTAGGGATATCGGGATTCTCAATCAGCCCCAGCATTTT	CSARDIGILNQPQHF
-	TRBV7-2	-	TRBJ2-1	TGTGCCAGCAGCCCCAGGGCGTTCTACAATGAGCAGTTCTTC	CASSPRAFYNEQFF
few	TRBV5-5	-	TRBJ2-6	TGTGCCAGCAGCTTGTCCCCCTCGGGGGCCAACGTCCTGACTTTC	CASSLSPSGANVLTF
-	TRBV12-3/TRBV12-4	-	TRBJ1-2	TGTGCCAGCCAAAGGTCCTATGGCCACACCTTC	CASQRSYGHTF
-	TRBV10-3	-	TRBJ2-3	TGTGCCATCAGTGAGTCGCTGACTAGTGTGGATACGCAGTATTTT	CAISESLTSVDTQYF
-	TRBV18	-	TRBJ2-3	TGTGCCAGCTCACCCAAGGACGGCACAGATACGCAGTATTTT	CASSPKDGTDTQYF
-	TRBV10-3	-	TRBJ2-7	TGTACCACCAGGGACGAGGGTCTCTCCTACGAGCAGTACTTC	CTTRDEGLSYEQYF
-	TRBV5-5	TRBD2	TRBJ2-6	TGTGCCAGCAGCTTGTCTGGGGGGGCTGGGGCCAACGTCCTGACTTTC	CASSLSGGAGANVLTF
once	TRBV3-1	-	TRBJ2-3	TGTGCCAGCAGCCAAGGCGGAGTGATTGGCACAGATACGCAGTATTTT	CASSQGGVIGTDTQYF
once	TRBV3-1	TRBD2	TRBJ2-5	TGTGCCAGCAGCCAAGATATGGGACTAGCCCAAGAGACCCAGTACTTC	CASSQDMGLAQETQYF
few	TRBV12-3/TRBV12-4	-	TRBJ2-5	TGTGCCAGCAGTTTAGGCCCGGCGACCCAGTACTTC	CASSLGPATQYF
few	TRBV4-1	-	TRBJ2-1	TGCGCCAGCAGCCAAGATCTGGAGGCTAGCCGCGTAGGTGAGCAGTTCTTC	CASSQDLEASRVGEQFF
-	TRBV20-1	TRBD2	TRBJ2-5	TGCAGTGCTCTTTTAGCGGGGGGTTCCCAAGAGACCCAGTACTTC	CSALLAGGSQETQYF
-	TRBV12-3/TRBV12-4	-	TRBJ2-7	TGTGCCAGCACCCCGGGGGCGAACTCCTACGAGCAGTACTTC	CASTPGANSYEQYF
-	TRBV5-1	-	TRBJ2-3	TGCGCCAGCAGCTCGGGACTCTTTACCTCCACAGATACGCAGTATTTT	CASSSGLFTSTDTQYF
-	TRBV11-2	TRBD2	TRBJ2-3	TGTGCCAGCAGCCCCCGGACTAGCGGTTACGCCCGAGATACGCAGTATTTT	CASSPRTSGYARDTQYF
few	TRBV19	-	TRBJ1-6	TGTGCCAGTAGTCTAAGGCGGTCCTATAATTCACCCCTCCACTTT	CASSLRRSYNSPLHF
-	TRBV28	TRBD2	TRBJ2-1	TGTGCCAGCAGCCCCGGGACTAGCGGGGGTGTGCAGTTCTTC	CASSPGTSGGVQFF
-	TRBV5-1	TRBD2	TRBJ2-1	TGCGCCAGCAGCTCCCAGACTAGCGGGAGGGCCCACATCAATGAGCAGTTCTTC	CASSSQTSGRAHINEQFF
-	TRBV10-3	TRBD2	TRBJ2-1	TGTGCCATCAGTAGATCTAGCGGGGGGGCGGCGTCCTACAATGAGCAGTTCTTC	CAISRSSGGAASYNEQFF
few	TRBV9	-	TRBJ2-1	TGTGCCAGCAGCGTCCAGGGGGGGACAGTCCACAATGAGCAGTTCTTC	CASSVQGGTVHNEQFF
-	TRBV7-9	-	TRBJ1-2	TGTGCCAGCAGCTCAGGGTCCCCCTATGGCTACACCTTC	CASSSGSPYGYTF
few	TRBV24-1	TRBD1	TRBJ1-4	TGTGCCACCAGTGACGGGCCCGGGACAGGGGATGATTTTGAAAAACTGTTTTTT	CATSDGPGTGDDFEKLFF
-	TRBV20-1	TRBD1	TRBJ2-3	TGCAGTGCAGGACAGGGGAGGGCAGATACGCAGTATTTT	CSAGQGRADTQYF
-	TRBV20-1	TRBD1	TRBJ1-2	TGCAGTGCCCCGACAGGGAGGAGCGATAACTATGGCTACACCTTC	CSAPTGRSDNYGYTF
few	TRBV28	TRBD2	TRBJ2-5	TGTGCCAGCAGTGCGGGAGACCTACAAGAGACCCAGTACTTC	CASSAGDLQETQYF
once	TRBV25-1	TRBD1	TRBJ2-1	TGTGCCAGCAGGGAATGGGCAGGGGGCAACTCCTACAATGAGCAGTTCTTC	CASREWAGGNSYNEQFF
-	TRBV3-1	-	TRBJ2-1	TGTGCCAGCAGCCAAGATCGAGAGGAAGGGGACAATGAGCAGTTCTTC	CASSQDREEGDNEQFF
-	TRBV29-1	-	TRBJ1-3	TGCAGCGTTGAAGTCTGGGCCCAGGGAGGAAACACCATATATTTT	CSVEVWAQGGNTIYF
-	TRBV4-3	TRBD1	TRBJ1-1	TGCGCCAGCAGCCCCGGACAGGAAAACACTGAAGCTTTCTTT	CASSPGQENTEAFF
-	TRBV4-1	-	TRBJ1-1	TGCGCCAGCAGCCAAGATCGCCGATCCCTGGGTGAAGCTTTCTTT	CASSQDRRSLGEAFF
-	TRBV11-3	TRBD1	TRBJ1-6	TGTGCCAGCAGCTTAGGCGGGACAGGGCGTAATTCACCCCTCCACTTT	CASSLGGTGRNSPLHF
-	TRBV6-6	TRBD2	TRBJ2-5	TGTGCCAGCACGCGGCGGGGGGACCTAGAGACCCAGTACTTC	CASTRRGDLETQYF
-	TRBV5-1	TRBD2	TRBJ2-5	TGCGCCAGCAGCTGGCCGGCTAGCGGGCATCAAGAGACCCAGTACTTC	CASSWPASGHQETQYF